Sequencing of this T cell receptor beta chain was carried out in a study of blood T cells in healthy people across ages. Study in general: Through template switching, about one barcoded beta molecule was captured per two T cells, as measured in model experiments.

It was approximately 10 milliliters of peripheral blood that were drawn from each donor. Worth noting for this clonotype: As yet, its antigen is unknown.

The CDR3 contains 15 residues. Between the trimmed V and J ends, which lost 4 bases and 4 bases, there was a span of 15 bases. CDR1 and CDR2 (germline): SGHTA, FQGTGA. Primers used in a second PCR of about 6 to 11 cycles were a sample-barcoded 5' primer and a J-beta primer mix. TCRdb ran MiXCR on the 5' RACE reads and lists one entry per CDR3 protein. The data show about 1,400,000 distinct CDR3 sequences, about 40% seen once. Study-wide findings and caveats: It was the long-lived donors that had more naive CD4+ cells and higher diversity than aged donors.

Input material: blood. This receptor was identified in a woman aged 18-29 years in good health. This sequence joins TRBV7-3 and TRBJ2-3, with D tentatively TRBD2 (5 bases). CDR3 in DNA: TGTGCCAGCAGCTCCGGGGTAGCGTGGTCAGATACGCAGTATTTT. It translates to CASSSGVAWSDTQYF.